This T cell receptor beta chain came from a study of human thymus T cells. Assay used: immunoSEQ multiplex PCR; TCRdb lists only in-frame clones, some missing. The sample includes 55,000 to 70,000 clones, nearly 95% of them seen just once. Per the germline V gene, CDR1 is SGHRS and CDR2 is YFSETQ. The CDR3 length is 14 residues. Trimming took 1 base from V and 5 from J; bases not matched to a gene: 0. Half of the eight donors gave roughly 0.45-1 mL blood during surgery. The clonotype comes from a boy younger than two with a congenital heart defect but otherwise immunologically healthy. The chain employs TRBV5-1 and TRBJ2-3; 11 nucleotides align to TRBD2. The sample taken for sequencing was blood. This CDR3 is CASSLTSGRDTQYF. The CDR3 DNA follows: TGCGCCAGCAGCTTGACTAGCGGGAGAGATACGCAGTATTTT.